Presented here are 25 T cell receptor beta chains from one specimen sequenced in a study of PD-L1 blockade in urothelial cancer. Using immunoSEQ multiplex PCR, the repertoire was profiled, and TCRdb retains in-frame clones only, with some absent. In the table there are approximately 55,000 clones, more than 70% of which are singletons. The time point was: pretreatment peripheral blood. The input for sequencing was PBMCs, taken around atezolizumab (anti-PD-L1) treatment. The source of these receptors is a man between 60 and 75 years old with urothelial cancer.

The gene calls are TRBV5-1 and TRBJ2-7; unclear D gene. CDR3 length: 12 residues. Looked up from germline, CDR1 is SGHRS and CDR2 is YFSETQ. The ends were cut back, 0 bases at V and 6 bases at J, with 7 bases in the middle. This chain's CDR3 is CASSLGTGEQYF. CDR3 bases: TGCGCCAGCAGCTTGGGTACGGGCGAGCAGTACTTC.

The V and J genes are TRBV7-9 and TRBJ1-2, with TRBD1 as a possible D gene (5 bases). V shed 4 bases and J shed 1 base, with 10 bases lying between them. This CDR3 is built from 14 residues. The germline V gene encodes CDR1 SEHNR and CDR2 FQNEAQ (reference sequence). The CDR3 DNA reads as TGTGCCAGCAGCTCCGGGACTGATAACTATGGCTACACCTTC. Residues: CASSSGTDNYGYTF.

CDR3 amino acids: CASSLGAGRPGETQYF. The CDR3 DNA follows: TGCGCCAGCAGCTTGGGTGCGGGGAGACCCGGGGAGACCCAGTACTTC. The chain joins TRBV5-1 to TRBJ2-5, with a tentative D call TRBD2 (6 bases). The CDR3 runs 16 residues. CDR1 is SGHRS and CDR2 is YFSETQ in the germline V gene. Trimming shortened V by 0 bases and J by 5 bases, and 17 bases separated the two germline ends.

The chain uses TRBV5-1 and TRBJ1-1; no clear D gene. The germline V gene encodes CDR1 SGHRS and CDR2 YFSETQ. Trimming removed 4 bases at V and 1 base at J, with 14 bases between. The CDR3 is 15 amino acids. Here the CDR3 DNA reads TGCGCCAGCAGCCTGCAATCACCGGGGAACACTGAAGCTTTCTTT. The encoded protein is CASSLQSPGNTEAFF.

This clone came up once. The V call is TRBV27, the J call TRBJ1-3; possible D gene TRBD1, 6 bases. This CDR3 region has 15 residues. CDR1 and CDR2 (germline): MNHEY, SMNVEV (reference sequence). V lost 6 bases, J lost 0 bases, and 12 bases lay in between. The CDR3 DNA is TGTGCCAGCAGACCCACAGGGAGCTCTGGAAACACCATATATTTT. Its translation is CASRPTGSSGNTIYF.

J is TRBJ1-2 and V is TRBV6-1; tentatively, D is TRBD1 (6 bases). Trimming took 3 bases from V and 8 from J, leaving 13 bases between them. Germline CDR1 and CDR2: MNHNS and SASEGT. The CDR3 extends over 13 amino acids. The CDR3 DNA sequence: TGTGCCAGCAGTGAGAGACAGGCAGGAGGCTACACCTTC. Encoded protein: CASSERQAGGYTF.

In its sample, this clone was seen once. The rearrangement links TRBV10-2 to TRBJ2-5; 9 nucleotides align to TRBD1. This CDR3 spans 14 amino acids. With V trimmed by 6 bases and J by 6 bases, 8 bases remained unmatched. Germline-derived CDR1 and CDR2 are WSHSY and SAAADI. The CDR3, as DNA: TGCGCCAGCAGATCCGGGACAGGGTGGAAGACCCAGTACTTC. It is translated as CASRSGTGWKTQYF.

The J gene is TRBJ2-2, the V gene TRBV5-1; the match to TRBD2 covers 7 bases. CDR1 and CDR2 (germline): SGHRS, YFSETQ. The CDR3 covers 14 residues. V was clipped by 4 bases and J by 9 bases; unmatched bases: 9. The CDR3, as DNA: TGCGCCAGCAGCGGCGGGACTACTACCCGGGAGCTGTTTTTT. Protein: CASSGGTTTRELFF.

The chain joins TRBV18 to TRBJ1-1; no reliable D call. The CDR3 contains 13 residues. Trimming pared 4 bases from V and 1 base from J, leaving 7 bases between. Germline assignment: CDR1 KGHSH and CDR2 LQKENI. The CDR3, as DNA: TGTGCCAGCTCACGCGGATCGAACACTGAAGCTTTCTTT. Its protein product is CASSRGSNTEAFF.

Only a few counts were recorded for this clone. This chain connects TRBV5-1 to TRBJ2-5, with D perhaps matching TRBD2 (8 bases). Germline loops: CDR1 SGHRS, CDR2 YFSETQ. V lost 7 bases and J 2 bases, leaving 24 bases between the germline ends. The CDR3 covers 17 residues. The CDR3 region has the DNA TGCGCCAGCTCCCAGGGGGGGCGGGGGGCTCGTCAAGAGACCCAGTACTTC. Translated: CASSQGGRGARQETQYF.

J is TRBJ1-5 and V is TRBV7-8; tentatively, D is TRBD1 (5 bases). Between the trimmed V and J ends, which lost 6 bases and 6 bases, there was a span of 15 bases. Looked up from germline, CDR1 is SGHVS and CDR2 is FQNEAQ. The CDR3 loop spans 14 amino acids. The CDR3 loop reads CASSQVGGVQPQHF. CDR3 nucleotide sequence: TGTGCCAGCAGTCAAGTCGGGGGGGTTCAGCCCCAGCATTTT.

V and J are TRBV5-6 and TRBJ1-3; unclear D gene. V was trimmed by 1 base and J by 4 bases, leaving 6 bases between them. Germline V gene lookup returns CDR1 SGHDT and CDR2 YYEEEE. This CDR3 comprises 13 residues. The CDR3 DNA sequence: TGTGCCAGCAGCTTGTCGGGAGGAAACACCATATATTTT. This encodes CASSLSGGNTIYF.

This chain links TRBV5-4 with TRBJ1-4, with a weak D call TRBD1 (6 bases). Germline V gives CDR1 SGHNT, CDR2 YYREEE (reference sequence). The CDR3 loop spans 15 amino acids. Deletions cut 4 bases from V and 0 bases from J, with 10 bases between. For the CDR3, the DNA is TGTGCCAGCAGCCCCAAGGGGGCAACTAATGAAAAACTGTTTTTT. Translating it yields CASSPKGATNEKLFF. The full variable domain, with the rest looked up from reference TRBV5-4 and TRBJ1-4, is ETGVTQSPTHLIKTRGQQVTLRCSSQSGHNTVSWYQQALGQGPQFIFQYYREEENGRGNFPPRFSGLQFPNYSSELNVNALELDDSALYLCASSPKGATNEKLFFGSGTQLSVL.

This clone was picked up one time. V gene TRBV7-2 combines with J gene TRBJ1-4, with 7 bases matching TRBD1. The CDR3 has 15 residues. Germline V gives CDR1 SGHTA, CDR2 FQGNSA. Unmatched junction bases numbered 12, after V lost 3 bases and J lost 11 bases. CDR3 region: CASSFRSLGTAKLFF. Here the CDR3 DNA reads TGTGCCAGCAGCTTCAGGTCTCTCGGGACAGCTAAACTGTTTTTT.

The chain is built from TRBV5-4 and TRBJ2-7; 9 nucleotides match TRBD1. With V trimmed by 0 bases and J by 6 bases, 10 bases remained unmatched. The V gene's germline CDR1 is SGHNT and CDR2 YYREEE (reference sequence). The CDR3 is 16 residues long. CDR3 coding DNA: TGTGCCAGCAGCTTGGAGGCGGGACAGGGTTTTACCGAGCAGTACTTC. It is translated as CASSLEAGQGFTEQYF. Combining the CDR3 with reference TRBV5-4 and TRBJ2-7 gives the whole variable domain ETGVTQSPTHLIKTRGQQVTLRCSSQSGHNTVSWYQQALGQGPQFIFQYYREEENGRGNFPPRFSGLQFPNYSSELNVNALELDDSALYLCASSLEAGQGFTEQYFGPGTRLTVT.

This clone was seen a few times. The chain couples TRBV9 to TRBJ1-3, with D possibly being TRBD1 (5 bases). The V gene's germline CDR1 is SGDLS and CDR2 YYNGEE. The germline V and J ends were trimmed by 2 bases and 0 bases, with 12 bases remaining between them. The CDR3 extends over 16 amino acids. CDR3 loop: CASSVQQVSSGNTIYF. The CDR3, as DNA: TGTGCCAGCAGCGTTCAACAGGTCAGCTCTGGAAACACCATATATTTT.

Turning to this clone: The sample has other DNA sequences that encode this CDR3 too. The V call is TRBV5-4, the J call TRBJ2-3; D gene unclear. The germline V gene has CDR1 SGHNT and CDR2 YYREEE (reference sequence). The CDR3 is 12 amino acids. Trimming left V 4 bases short and J 0 bases short, with 3 bases between. This CDR3 reads CASSLSTDTQYF. The CDR3 DNA follows: TGTGCCAGCAGCCTTAGCACAGATACGCAGTATTTT.

The chain recombines TRBV4-1 with TRBJ1-3; no clear D gene. The CDR3 spans 16 residues. V shed 2 bases and J shed 2 bases, with 13 bases lying between them. Looked up from germline, CDR1 is MGHRA and CDR2 is YSYEKL. CDR3 coding DNA: TGCGCCAGCAGCCAATTAAAGGGAGCCCCTGGAAACACCATATATTTT. Translated, it gives CASSQLKGAPGNTIYF.

As for this clone: Other DNA sequences from this sample encode an identical CDR3 as well. V is TRBV5-6 and J is TRBJ2-7; a weak D match, TRBD1 (5 bases). CDR3 length: 13 residues. In germline, CDR1 is SGHDT, CDR2 YYEEEE. Trimming pared 4 bases from V and 6 bases from J, leaving 14 bases between. CDR3 sequence (DNA): TGTGCCAGCAGCCTGGGCCAGGGCCGCGAGCAGTACTTC. Translated: CASSLGQGREQYF.

The chain joins TRBV7-2 to TRBJ1-6; D might be TRBD1 (6 bases). The V end was cut by 5 bases, the J end by 5 bases, with 16 bases between. The germline V gene encodes CDR1 SGHTA and CDR2 FQGNSA. This CDR3 region has 16 residues. CDR3 amino acids: CASSPNTGGDNSPLHF. The CDR3 DNA sequence: TGTGCCAGCAGCCCAAATACGGGGGGCGATAATTCACCCCTCCACTTT.

The V and J genes are TRBV18 and TRBJ2-7; 9 nucleotides match TRBD2. Germline V gives CDR1 KGHSH, CDR2 LQKENI. This CDR3 region has 16 residues. With V trimmed by 3 bases and J by 1 base, 7 bases remained unmatched. The DNA for the CDR3 is TGTGCCAGCTCACCCAATAGCGGGAGAATGTCCTACGAGCAGTACTTC. Translated: CASSPNSGRMSYEQYF. The full variable domain, in which reference TRBV18 and TRBJ2-7 provide the parts outside the CDR3, is NAGVMQNPRHLVRRRGQEARLRCSPMKGHSHVYWYRQLPEEGLKFMVYLQKENIIDESGMPKERFSAEFPKEGPSILRIQQVVRGDSAAYFCASSPNSGRMSYEQYFGPGTRLTVT.

CDR3 in amino acids: CASSYPDNEQFF. In DNA, the CDR3 is TGTGCCAGCAGTTACCCGGACAATGAGCAGTTCTTC. The chain links TRBV6-6 to TRBJ2-1; no clear D. V was pared by 2 bases and J by 5 bases, with 4 bases between. CDR1 and CDR2 (germline): MNHNY, SVGAGI (reference sequence). This CDR3 has 12 residues.

The V gene is TRBV6-5, the J gene TRBJ2-3; tentatively, D is TRBD1 (5 bases). The V and J ends lost 0 bases and 1 base respectively, with 11 bases between them. Germline V gene lookup returns CDR1 MNHEY and CDR2 SVGAGI. CDR3 length: 16 residues. The CDR3 DNA sequence: TGTGCCAGCAGTTACTCGAATCAGGGTCGCACAGATACGCAGTATTTT. Its translation is CASSYSNQGRTDTQYF.

V is TRBV5-6 and J is TRBJ2-7, with D tentatively TRBD1 (6 bases). CDR1 and CDR2 (germline): SGHDT, YYEEEE. Deletions cut 4 bases from V and 7 bases from J, with 12 bases between. The CDR3 is 12 amino acids. The CDR3 reads CASSTGMGEQYF. The CDR3 bases are TGTGCCAGCAGCACAGGGATGGGGGAGCAGTACTTC.

The chain recombines TRBV19 with TRBJ1-1; D uncertain. Germline CDR1 LNHDA, CDR2 SQIVND (reference sequence). The V and J ends lost 2 bases and 6 bases respectively, with 13 bases between them. The CDR3 extends over 14 amino acids. Written as DNA, the CDR3 is TGTGCCAGTAGTATAACCGACCTGAGGGCTGAAGCTTTCTTT. Amino acid sequence: CASSITDLRAEAFF.